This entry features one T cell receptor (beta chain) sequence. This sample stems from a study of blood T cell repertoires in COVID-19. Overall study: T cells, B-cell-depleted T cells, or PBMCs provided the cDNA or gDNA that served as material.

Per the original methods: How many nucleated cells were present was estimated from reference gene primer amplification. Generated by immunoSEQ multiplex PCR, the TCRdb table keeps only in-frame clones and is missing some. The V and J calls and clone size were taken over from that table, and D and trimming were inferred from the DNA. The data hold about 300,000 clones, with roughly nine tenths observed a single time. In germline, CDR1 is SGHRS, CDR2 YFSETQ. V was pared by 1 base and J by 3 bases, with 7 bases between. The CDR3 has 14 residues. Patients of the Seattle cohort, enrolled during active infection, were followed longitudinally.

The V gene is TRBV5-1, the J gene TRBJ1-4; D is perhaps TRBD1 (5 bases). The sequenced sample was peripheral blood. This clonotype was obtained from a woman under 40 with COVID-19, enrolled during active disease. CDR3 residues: CASSLTGPNEKLFF. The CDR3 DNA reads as TGCGCCAGCAGCTTGACAGGACCTAATGAAAAACTGTTTTTT.